The T cell receptor beta chain under discussion was sequenced for a study of blood T cell repertoires in COVID-19. In Cohort 3, a recovered donor had either two negative PCRs, clearance, or symptom resolution. The CDR3 extends over 15 amino acids. CDR1 and CDR2 (germline): MNHEY, SMNVEV (reference sequence). The V end was cut by 5 bases, the J end by 3 bases, with 14 bases between. The data were produced by immunoSEQ multiplex PCR, yet TCRdb's version contains in-frame clones alone and is incomplete. The sample has 150,000 or so clones; over 60% are singletons. Material for sequencing was PBMCs or T cells enriched from blood (not recorded which). This TCR was recovered from a woman between 50 and 59 years old who had recovered from COVID-19. The V call is TRBV27, the J call TRBJ2-1; D not certain. The CDR3 here is CASSTFDRVYNEQFF. In DNA, the CDR3 is TGTGCCAGCAGTACCTTTGACCGGGTCTACAATGAGCAGTTCTTC.